This T cell receptor beta chain was obtained from a study of CD8 T cells in cerebrospinal fluid in Alzheimer's disease. Study-level results: Expanded clones of at least 3% were commoner in Alzheimer's patients than healthy subjects.

The CDR3 has 14 residues. Germline V gives CDR1 MNHEY, CDR2 SVGAGI. 10X single-cell V(D)J and 5' gene-expression libraries profiled CSF cells. Reprocessing the 10x single-cell sequencing reads, TCRdb reports a single entry for every CDR3 protein and omits DNA. The clone table shows around 1,200 distinct CDR3 sequences, with the ten largest holding roughly 8.7%. For droplet-based sequencing, live CSF cells were sorted using a live/dead marker. Regarding this clonotype: Antigen: not known.

V and J are TRBV6-5 and TRBJ2-7; TCRdb returns TRBD1, unconfirmable since there is no DNA. The sample comprised cerebrospinal fluid. This clonotype was obtained from a human donor in good health. This CDR3 reads CASRGTGGSYEQYF.